The 29 T cell receptor beta chains presented below share a single source sample, sequenced in a study of T cells in Graves' hyperthyroidism and ophthalmopathy. TCR beta CDR3 regions were amplified from RNA transcripts. In the first-round RT-PCR of the TCR CDR3, the HTBI primer set was used. TCRdb passed the multiplex PCR reads through MiXCR, listing each CDR3 protein once. The top ten hold under 20% of the sample, which has about 570,000 distinct CDR3 sequences, 40% to 55% seen once. Sequences were obtained from peripheral blood or thyroid tissue (not recorded which). The receptors here all came from an adult woman with Graves' disease, either hyperthyroidism or ophthalmopathy (not recorded which).

This chain links TRBV13 with TRBJ2-7; a weak D match, TRBD1 (5 bases). This CDR3 has 16 amino acids. Germline V gene sequence: CDR1 PRHDT, CDR2 FYEKMQ (reference sequence). Deletions cut 4 bases from V and 2 bases from J, with 18 bases between. CDR3 protein: CASSSYDRSTTYEQYF. The CDR3 DNA is TGTGCCAGCAGCTCATACGACAGATCCACCACCTACGAGCAGTACTTC.

This clonotype was seen at least ten times. The chain uses TRBV15 and TRBJ2-2; D tentatively reads TRBD1 or TRBD2 (6 bases each). CDR1 is LNHNV, CDR2 YYDKDF, per germline (reference sequence). V shed 7 bases and J shed 4 bases, with 25 bases lying between them. This CDR3 has 18 amino acids. CDR3 nucleotides: TGTGCCACCACCACCGGAGGGGGGACGGGCCTTGGCACCGGGGAGCTGTTTTTT. Translation gives CATTTGGGTGLGTGELFF.

This chain connects TRBV20-1 to TRBJ1-1; 7 nucleotides match TRBD1. This CDR3 comprises 14 residues. Germline values: CDR1 DFQATT, CDR2 SNEGSKA (reference sequence). With V trimmed by 1 base and J by 3 bases, 5 bases remained unmatched. Written as DNA, the CDR3 is TGCAGTGCTAGAGGGACAGGACTACACACTGAAGCTTTCTTT. It specifies CSARGTGLHTEAFF.

This clonotype was detected ten times or more. One junction end does not reproduce the germline sequence, and a read error may be involved. The chain carries TRBV20-1 and TRBJ2-5; D uncertain. CDR1 is DFQATT, CDR2 SNEGSKA, per germline (reference sequence). CDR3 length equals 14 residues. Here the CDR3 reads CSASDRHFQGTQYF. The CDR3 DNA reads as TGCAGTGCTAGTGATCGACATTTCCAAGGGACCCAGTACTTC.

This clonotype was found once. V usage is TRBV7-9 and J usage is TRBJ2-5, with D unresolved. The V end lost 8 bases, the J end lost 5 bases, and 12 bases lay between the germline ends. CDR3 size: 12 residues. Germline V gene data show CDR1 as SEHNR and CDR2 as FQNEAQ (reference sequence). The CDR3 sequence is CASLGSWETQYF. The CDR3 DNA sequence: TGTGCCAGCTTGGGATCGTGGGAGACCCAGTACTTC.

This chain links TRBV20-1 with TRBJ1-1; 9 nucleotides align to TRBD1. J gave up 1 base and V 5 bases, and 5 bases lay outside the gene matches. This CDR3 is 14 amino acids long. The germline CDR1 and CDR2 sequences are DFQATT and SNEGSKA (reference sequence). DNA of the CDR3: TGCAGTGCTCGTACAGGGGGCCCGAACACTGAAGCTTTCTTT. Its translation is CSARTGGPNTEAFF.

The V gene is TRBV11-2, the J gene TRBJ2-7, with 11 bases lining up with TRBD1. J was trimmed by 6 bases and V by 5 bases; bases with no gene match: 6. From germline, CDR1 is SGHAT and CDR2 FQNNGV. This CDR3 comprises 14 residues. DNA for the CDR3: TGTGCCAGCAGCCACTGGACAGGGGGCCTCGAGCAGTACTTC. This gives the protein CASSHWTGGLEQYF.

This clonotype was observed at least ten times. The CDR3 sequence is CASRGTDTQYF. CDR3 coding DNA: TGTGCCAGCAGGGGCACAGATACGCAGTATTTT. The chain employs TRBV25-1 and TRBJ2-3; no clear D gene. CDR1 is MGHDK, CDR2 SYGVNS, per germline. With 6 bases removed from V and 1 base from J, the gap between germline ends came to 2 bases. The CDR3 runs 11 residues.

In its sample, this clonotype was seen many times. The V and J genes are TRBV25-1 and TRBJ2-7; 7 bases are shared with TRBD1. Unmatched junction bases numbered 12, after V lost 5 bases and J lost 5 bases. Germline CDR1 and CDR2: MGHDK and SYGVNS. CDR3 length: 15 amino acids. CDR3 bases: TGTGCCAGCAGTCCAAGGGGTGACAGGGTGAACGAGCAGTACTTC. It encodes CASSPRGDRVNEQYF.

This clonotype was seen more than once but under ten times. The V and J genes are TRBV10-3 and TRBJ2-2; D gene uncertain. CDR1 and CDR2 (germline): ENHRY, SYGVKD. The CDR3 contains 14 residues. V gave up 3 bases and J gave up 6 bases, with 11 bases separating them. DNA of the CDR3: TGTGCCATCAGTGACGGGCCTTTGTCCGGGGAGCTGTTTTTT. It encodes CAISDGPLSGELFF.

The genes are TRBV7-8 and TRBJ2-7; 7 bases match TRBD2. The ends lost 1 base at V and 0 bases at J; junction bases unmatched: 9. The CDR3 is made up of 17 amino acids. Germline V gives CDR1 SGHVS, CDR2 FQNEAQ. CDR3: CASSLGRRTRRSYEQYF. The CDR3 nucleotides read TGTGCCAGCAGCTTAGGTAGGCGGACTAGACGCTCCTACGAGCAGTACTTC.

The rearrangement links TRBV12-3 or TRBV12-4 to TRBJ2-2; either TRBD1 or TRBD2 may supply D (5 bases each). The CDR3 covers 17 residues. V was cut by 3 bases and J by 1 base, with 15 bases left in between. In nucleotides, the CDR3 is TGTGCCAGCAGTTTCTCCGACTGGGGGATGAACACCGGGGAGCTGTTTTTT. Residues: CASSFSDWGMNTGELFF.

Turning to this clonotype: Sequence at one end of the junction differs from germline and may be a read error. The chain recombines TRBV7-8 with TRBJ1-1; D is undetermined. This CDR3 is built from 13 residues. Germline V lookup: CDR1 SGHVS, CDR2 FQNEAQ. The CDR3 DNA follows: TGTGCCAGCAGCTTAAGATCGGCGGTACAAGCCTTCTTT. It is translated as CASSLRSAVQAFF. The full variable domain, rest sourced from reference TRBV7-8 and TRBJ1-1, is GAGVSQSPRYKVAKRGQDVALRCDPISGHVSLFWYQQALGQGPEFLTYFQNEAQLDKSGLPSDRFFAERPEGSVSTLKIQRTQQEDSAVYLCASSLRSAVQAFFGQGTRLTVV.

This clonotype was recorded at least ten times. The gene calls are TRBV5-1 and TRBJ1-5; perhaps TRBD1 as D (5 bases). CDR1 SGHRS and CDR2 YFSETQ come from the germline V gene. The CDR3 contains 15 residues. With 0 bases removed from V and 7 bases from J, the gap between germline ends came to 14 bases. CDR3 amino acids: CASSLVGGGEQPQHF. For the CDR3, the DNA is TGCGCCAGCAGCTTGGTAGGTGGAGGGGAACAGCCCCAGCATTTT. Looking up the rest from reference TRBV5-1 and TRBJ1-5 gives the full variable domain: KAGVTQTPRYLIKTRGQQVTLSCSPISGHRSVSWYQQTPGQGLQFLFEYFSETQRNKGNFPGRFSGRQFSNSRSEMNVSTLELGDSALYLCASSLVGGGEQPQHFGDGTRLSIL.

This clonotype was observed a single time. The rearrangement uses TRBV29-1 and TRBJ2-7; 10 bases are a match to TRBD1. V was clipped by 6 bases and J by 2 bases; unmatched bases: 4. The CDR3 contains 13 residues. Germline CDR1 SQVTM, CDR2 ANQGSEA. Here the CDR3 reads CSVIGQGAYEQYF. Written as DNA, the CDR3 is TGCAGCGTGATAGGACAGGGGGCCTACGAGCAGTACTTC.

The rearrangement uses TRBV7-9 and TRBJ2-2, with D possibly TRBD1 on 7 matching bases. CDR1 is SEHNR and CDR2 is FQNEAQ in the germline V gene (reference sequence). This CDR3 contains 20 residues. The V and J ends lost 1 base and 1 base respectively, with 22 bases between them. The CDR3 reads CASSLEAGRGAGGNTGELFF. CDR3 coding DNA: TGTGCCAGCAGCTTAGAAGCGGGCAGGGGGGCCGGAGGGAACACCGGGGAGCTGTTTTTT.

The chain employs TRBV20-1 and TRBJ1-5, with 8 nucleotides matching TRBD1. The germline V gene encodes CDR1 DFQATT and CDR2 SNEGSKA (reference sequence). With V trimmed by 6 bases and J by 0 bases, 16 bases remained unmatched. The CDR3 sequence is 18 residues long. CDR3 sequence: CSAKRTGTGFYSNQPQHF. Written as DNA, the CDR3 is TGCAGTGCCAAGAGGACCGGGACAGGATTTTATAGCAATCAGCCCCAGCATTTT.

The table lists this clonotype with many counts. The CDR3 sequence is CASSIAGDSGELFF. The CDR3 DNA follows: TGTGCCAGCAGTATAGCGGGAGATAGCGGGGAGCTGTTTTTT. The chain is built from TRBV6-4 and TRBJ2-2, with 9 bases that match TRBD2. There are 14 residues in the CDR3. Germline values: CDR1 MRHNA, CDR2 SNTAGT. The junction had 5 bases not matched to a gene; V was cut back by 5 bases and J by 7 bases.

A remark on this clonotype: Its ends do not fully match the called genes, so a read error is possible. The chain recombines TRBV6-4 with TRBJ1-1, with no clear D. This CDR3 is 13 amino acids long. Per the germline V gene, CDR1 is MRHNA and CDR2 is SNTAGT. The CDR3 DNA reads as TGTGCCAGCAGTTACTCGAGGAATTCTGAAGCTTTCTTT. Its protein product is CASSYSRNSEAFF.

This clonotype was picked up one time. The chain is built from TRBV20-1 and TRBJ1-5; D is undetermined. V lost 1 base and J 4 bases, leaving 8 bases between the germline ends. From germline, CDR1 is DFQATT and CDR2 SNEGSKA (reference sequence). The CDR3 covers 13 residues. Written as DNA, the CDR3 is TGCAGTGCTAGAGTTGACGGGAATCAGCCCCAGCATTTT. Protein: CSARVDGNQPQHF.

The chain uses TRBV7-3 and TRBJ2-2; unclear D gene. This CDR3 is built from 14 residues. Germline lookup yields CDR1 SGHTA and CDR2 FQGTGA. V lost 2 bases and J lost 5, with 9 bases in between. The CDR3 DNA reads TGTGCCAGCAGCTTAGCGATTGTTACCGGGGAGCTGTTTTTT. Amino acids: CASSLAIVTGELFF.

Points on this clonotype: At one boundary the junction diverges from the germline segment, which might be a read error. This chain links TRBV12-3 or TRBV12-4 with TRBJ1-1, with 8 nucleotides matching TRBD1. The CDR3 runs to 13 residues. CDR3 sequence: CASSPSWLGQVYF. CDR3 bases: TGTGCCAGCAGTCCTAGCTGGTTGGGACAGGTTTACTTT.

This clonotype was detected many times. This sequence joins TRBV7-8 and TRBJ1-5, with 7 bases matching TRBD1. CDR1 is SGHVS, CDR2 FQNEAQ, per germline. The length of the CDR3 is 16 residues. J gave up 0 bases and V 6 bases, and 8 bases lay outside the gene matches. CDR3 amino acids: CASSAGQAYSNQPQHF. The CDR3 DNA reads as TGTGCCAGCAGTGCCGGACAGGCGTATAGCAATCAGCCCCAGCATTTT.

This clonotype was counted a single time. The rearrangement uses TRBV20-1 and TRBJ1-1; no clear D gene. The CDR3 extends over 14 amino acids. Trimming stripped 0 bases from V and 1 base from J, with 9 bases between. The germline V gene has CDR1 DFQATT and CDR2 SNEGSKA (reference sequence). CDR3 nucleotides: TGCAGTGCTAGAGATGTATGGGGGAACACTGAAGCTTTCTTT. This sequence encodes CSARDVWGNTEAFF.

The chain employs TRBV7-8 and TRBJ2-1; TRBD2 matches at 8 bases. The trim removed 2 bases at V and 0 bases at J, leaving 3 bases unmatched. This CDR3 region has 16 residues. The germline gives CDR1 SGHVS, CDR2 FQNEAQ. CDR3 protein: CASSLKREFSYNEQFF. For the CDR3, the DNA is TGTGCCAGCAGCTTAAAGCGGGAGTTCTCCTACAATGAGCAGTTCTTC. The full variable domain, completed using reference TRBV7-8 and TRBJ2-1, is GAGVSQSPRYKVAKRGQDVALRCDPISGHVSLFWYQQALGQGPEFLTYFQNEAQLDKSGLPSDRFFAERPEGSVSTLKIQRTQQEDSAVYLCASSLKREFSYNEQFFGPGTRLTVL.

The rearrangement uses TRBV15 and TRBJ2-7, with 7 bases identical to TRBD2. Germline V CDR1 and CDR2: LNHNV, YYDKDF (reference sequence). With 0 bases clipped from V and 5 bases from J, the junction kept 7 bases outside the gene matches. This CDR3 has 15 amino acids. This CDR3 is CATSRDAGVVDEQYF. CDR3 coding DNA: TGTGCCACCAGCAGAGATGCGGGAGTTGTGGACGAGCAGTACTTC.

This clonotype was counted at least ten times. The chain uses TRBV20-1 and TRBJ1-1; maybe TRBD1 (6 bases). The ends were cut back, 3 bases at V and 8 bases at J, with 13 bases in the middle. The CDR3 is 12 residues long. Looked up from germline, CDR1 is DFQATT and CDR2 is SNEGSKA (reference sequence). The CDR3 here is CSASWGAREAFF. The CDR3, as DNA: TGCAGTGCTAGTTGGGGGGCTAGGGAAGCTTTCTTT.

This clonotype came up many times. The CDR3 spells CSARKLSSFEQYF. As DNA, the CDR3 is TGCAGTGCGAGGAAACTGTCTTCTTTCGAGCAGTACTTC. The chain combines TRBV20-1 with TRBJ2-7; D call uncertain. The germline CDR1 and CDR2 sequences are DFQATT and SNEGSKA (reference sequence). V was trimmed by 6 bases and J by 6 bases, leaving 18 bases between them. The CDR3 has 13 amino acids.

This clonotype has a single count. Possible read error: a much larger clone is one base away. V is TRBV7-2 and J is TRBJ2-7, with D perhaps TRBD1 (5 bases). The germline V and J ends were trimmed by 3 bases and 8 bases, with 23 bases remaining between them. This CDR3 region has 16 residues. Germline V gene lookup returns CDR1 SGHTA and CDR2 FQGNSA. For the CDR3, the DNA is TGTGCCAGCAGCTTCCAGCTAGTGGGGATTAGGGGCAAGCAGTACTTC. Its translation is CASSFQLVGIRGKQYF.